The 17 T cell receptor beta chains reported below all come from one sample, sequenced in a study of beta chain features in type 1 diabetes. All of the isolated RNA was reverse transcribed, so expressed TCRB transcripts were sequenced. Profiling relied on immunoSEQ multiplex PCR, and the TCRdb table lists in-frame clones only, not all of them. The sample yields more than 250,000 clones, 24% seen once. These TCRs' antigens remain unknown. Overall study findings and caveats: Type 1 diabetes patients showed a moderate but significant shortening of TCRB CDR3s in all four CD4+ subsets.

The sample consisted of naive CD4+ T cells from blood. The origin of the receptors is a woman aged 25 to 39 with type 1 diabetes.

The chain links TRBV30 to TRBJ1-5; 9 bases fit TRBD1. This CDR3 has 16 residues. Germline V gene lookup returns CDR1 GTSNPN and CDR2 SVGIG (reference sequence). Unmatched junction bases numbered 11, after V lost 0 bases and J lost 8 bases. For the CDR3, the DNA is TGTGCCTGGAGTGTATTCGGGACAGGGTTTATTGAGCCCCAGCATTTT. Translated: CAWSVFGTGFIEPQHF.

This sequence joins TRBV9 and TRBJ2-5; a weak D match, TRBD2 (6 bases). Deletions cut 3 bases from V and 1 base from J, with 13 bases between. The CDR3 contains 15 residues. Germline V gene sequence: CDR1 SGDLS, CDR2 YYNGEE. Here the CDR3 DNA reads TGTGCCAGCAGCGCTTCAGCGGGCACCCAAGAGACCCAGTACTTC. It specifies CASSASAGTQETQYF. Full variable domain (remainder filled in from reference TRBV9 and TRBJ2-5): DSGVTQTPKHLITATGQRVTLRCSPRSGDLSVYWYQQSLDQGLQFLIQYYNGEERAKGNILERFSAQQFPDLHSELNLSSLELGDSALYFCASSASAGTQETQYFGPGTRLLVL.

This clone was seen a few times. The chain recombines TRBV18 with TRBJ2-2; 7 bases agree with TRBD1. The germline V gene encodes CDR1 KGHSH and CDR2 LQKENI. CDR3 length: 14 amino acids. After removal of 2 bases from V and 5 bases from J, the junction contained 2 bases not matched to a gene. CDR3 sequence: CASSPYRGTGELFF. The CDR3 region has the DNA TGTGCCAGCTCACCATACAGGGGAACCGGGGAGCTGTTTTTT. Full variable domain (rest looked up from reference TRBV18 and TRBJ2-2): NAGVMQNPRHLVRRRGQEARLRCSPMKGHSHVYWYRQLPEEGLKFMVYLQKENIIDESGMPKERFSAEFPKEGPSILRIQQVVRGDSAAYFCASSPYRGTGELFFGEGSRLTVL.

This clone was counted a few times. A junction end diverges from the germline sequence, so it may reflect a read error. V and J are TRBV4-1 and TRBJ2-1, with 14 bases lining up with TRBD2. CDR3 size: 14 residues. CDR1 and CDR2 (germline): MGHRA, YSYEKL. The CDR3 is CASSQILGLAGEIF. CDR3 nucleotide sequence: TGCGCCAGCAGCCAAATCCTGGGACTAGCGGGAGAGATCTTC.

This clone was observed a few times. The rearrangement links TRBV13 to TRBJ2-3; possible D gene TRBD2, 5 bases. Trimming removed 0 bases from V and 5 bases from J, with 6 bases in between. Germline lookup yields CDR1 PRHDT and CDR2 FYEKMQ (reference sequence). The CDR3 spans 13 residues. Written as DNA, the CDR3 is TGTGCCAGCAGCTTAGGCCGGGGAGATACGCAGTATTTT. It translates to CASSLGRGDTQYF.

There are a few counts of this clone. The CDR3 region has the DNA TGCGCCAGCAGCGAGACAGGGGGCACTGAAGCTTTCTTT. This translates into CASSETGGTEAFF. This chain joins TRBV5-1 and TRBJ1-1; TRBD1 agrees at 9 bases. Per germline, CDR1 SGHRS and CDR2 YFSETQ. This CDR3 region has 13 residues. The V gene end was trimmed by 4 bases and the J gene end by 4 bases; junction bases not matched to a gene: 2.

The CDR3: CASSATSTGGLWEKLFF. Written as DNA, the CDR3 is TGTGCCAGCAGTGCGACCTCCACAGGGGGACTGTGGGAAAAACTGTTTTTT. The chain carries TRBV28 and TRBJ1-4, with TRBD1 matching 8 bases. Germline V lookup: CDR1 MDHEN, CDR2 SYDVKM. The CDR3 has 17 residues. J was trimmed by 8 bases and V by 5 bases; bases with no gene match: 16.

Points on this clone: Other DNA variants within this sample encode the same CDR3. V usage is TRBV7-9 and J usage is TRBJ1-5; D is unresolved. The CDR3 totals 14 residues. Trimming cost V 1 base and J 0 bases, with 4 bases left between them. CDR1 is SEHNR, CDR2 FQNEAQ, per germline (reference sequence). The CDR3 is CASSLGNSNQPQHF. In nucleotides, the CDR3 is TGTGCCAGCAGCTTAGGTAATAGCAATCAGCCCCAGCATTTT.

The V and J genes are TRBV30 and TRBJ2-6; possible D gene TRBD1, 6 bases. From germline, CDR1 is GTSNPN and CDR2 SVGIG (reference sequence). The CDR3 consists of 13 residues. V lost 8 bases and J lost 6, with 14 bases in between. The CDR3, as DNA: TGTGCCAAGGACAGTGGCCCGGCCAACGTCCTGACTTTC. Translated: CAKDSGPANVLTF.

This clone was counted between two and nine times. The V call is TRBV18, the J call TRBJ1-5, with TRBD1 matching over 9 bases. This CDR3 contains 15 residues. J was trimmed by 4 bases and V by 3 bases; bases with no gene match: 4. Germline loops: CDR1 KGHSH, CDR2 LQKENI. The CDR3 coding sequence is TGTGCCAGCTCACCCGCAGACAGGGGGAATCAGCCCCAGCATTTT. Amino acids: CASSPADRGNQPQHF. Full variable domain (rest looked up from reference TRBV18 and TRBJ1-5): NAGVMQNPRHLVRRRGQEARLRCSPMKGHSHVYWYRQLPEEGLKFMVYLQKENIIDESGMPKERFSAEFPKEGPSILRIQQVVRGDSAAYFCASSPADRGNQPQHFGDGTRLSIL.

The chain combines TRBV30 with TRBJ1-2, with D unresolved. Germline-derived CDR1 and CDR2 are GTSNPN and SVGIG (reference sequence). This CDR3 has 12 residues. V dropped 0 bases and J dropped 1 base, with 3 bases sitting between them. CDR3 region: CAWSVNNYGYTF. DNA for the CDR3: TGTGCCTGGAGTGTTAATAACTATGGCTACACCTTC.

This chain uses TRBV29-1 with TRBJ1-2; D perhaps matches TRBD1 (5 bases). Germline values: CDR1 SQVTM, CDR2 ANQGSEA. The V gene lost 3 bases and the J gene lost 0 bases, with 8 bases spanning the gap. The CDR3 is 13 residues long. CDR3 sequence (DNA): TGCAGCGTTGATCGGGGGGCTAACTATGGCTACACCTTC. It is translated as CSVDRGANYGYTF.

The sample holds a few counts of this clone. The chain has TRBV5-1 and TRBJ2-1; TRBD2 aligns across 7 bases. CDR3 length: 14 amino acids. Germline assignment: CDR1 SGHRS and CDR2 YFSETQ. The ends lost 5 bases at V and 11 bases at J; junction bases unmatched: 13. The CDR3: CASRSVASGKQQFF. The CDR3 DNA follows: TGCGCCAGCAGATCGGTCGCTAGCGGAAAACAGCAGTTCTTC.

This clone came up a few times. An end of the junction differs from the germline gene, which may be a read error. The chain uses TRBV7-9 and TRBJ2-4, with 13 bases aligning to TRBD2. CDR1 SEHNR and CDR2 FQNEAQ come from the germline V gene (reference sequence). This CDR3 has 14 amino acids. CDR3 in amino acids: CASSPNGLAGAPDF. CDR3 in DNA: TGTGCCAGCAGCCCTAACGGACTAGCGGGAGCCCCGGACTTC.

The chain recombines TRBV7-2 with TRBJ1-1, with 8 bases lining up with TRBD1. There are 14 residues in the CDR3. V lost 5 bases and J lost 2; bases outside the gene matches: 4. Germline CDR1 and CDR2: SGHTA and FQGNSA. The CDR3 sequence is CASSPGGSNTEAFF. The CDR3 DNA sequence: TGTGCCAGCAGCCCAGGGGGCAGTAACACTGAAGCTTTCTTT.

Written as DNA, the CDR3 is TGTGCCAGCAGCAAAGGTGGGAGGATAGCGGGAGTCGAGCAGTACTTC. Its protein is CASSKGGRIAGVEQYF. This sequence joins TRBV21-1 and TRBJ2-7; TRBD2, the table's D call, lacks a check against the DNA. TRBV21-1 is shown as a pseudogene. The CDR3 extends over 16 amino acids.

The J gene is TRBJ2-5, the V gene TRBV6-5, with D possibly matching TRBD2 (6 bases). CDR3 size: 13 residues. V lost 6 bases and J 1 base, leaving 9 bases between the germline ends. The germline CDR1 and CDR2 sequences are MNHEY and SVGAGI. The CDR3 nucleotides read TGTGCCAGCAGCTTAGCGGCCCAAGAGACCCAGTACTTC. Its protein is CASSLAAQETQYF.